One sample yielded the 9 T cell receptor beta chains listed below, sequenced in a study of beta chain features in type 1 diabetes. Study-wide findings and caveats: There was a moderate but significant shortening of TCRB CDR3s in all four CD4+ subsets of Type 1 diabetes patients.

What these receptors recognize is not known. The whole isolated RNA underwent reverse transcription, so sequencing captured expressed TCRB transcripts. Generated by immunoSEQ multiplex PCR, the TCRdb table keeps only in-frame clones and is missing some. This sample carries around 240,000 clones, more than 15% of them seen once, and the ten largest clones take about 0.08%. Sequenced input: naive CD4+ T cells from blood. These receptors were collected from a young man with type 1 diabetes.

This clone was counted only a few times. V gene TRBV6-1 combines with J gene TRBJ2-4; 8 bases align to TRBD2. The V gene end was trimmed by 1 base and the J gene end by 6 bases; junction bases not matched to a gene: 2. Germline-derived CDR1 and CDR2 are MNHNS and SASEGT. This CDR3 spans 14 amino acids. This CDR3 is CASSEGTSRNIQYF. As DNA, the CDR3 is TGTGCCAGCAGTGAAGGGACTAGCAGAAACATTCAGTACTTC.

The J gene is TRBJ2-3, the V gene TRBV9, with a tentative D call TRBD2 (5 bases). Trimming took 4 bases from V and 2 from J, leaving 17 bases between them. Germline loops: CDR1 SGDLS, CDR2 YYNGEE. The CDR3 is 16 amino acids. CDR3 in amino acids: CASSPDPGIITDTQYF. The CDR3 DNA sequence: TGTGCCAGCAGCCCAGATCCGGGGATTATCACAGATACGCAGTATTTT.

This clone was observed a few times. This CDR3 is CASSPWAGVKITDTQYF. CDR3 coding DNA: TGTGCCAGCAGCCCGTGGGCGGGAGTGAAGATCACAGATACGCAGTATTTT. The rearrangement joins TRBV7-9 to TRBJ2-3; TRBD2 matches 7 bases. V lost 5 bases and J lost 2; bases outside the gene matches: 13. The CDR3 extends over 17 amino acids. Germline V gene sequence: CDR1 SEHNR, CDR2 FQNEAQ (reference sequence).

The chain has TRBV12-5 and TRBJ2-5; unclear D gene. This CDR3 is 14 amino acids long. Germline CDR1 LGHNT, CDR2 FRNRAP. Deletions cut 5 bases from V and 5 bases from J, with 15 bases between. In DNA, the CDR3 is TGTGCTAGTGGTCCTGGGAAATCTTCGGAGACCCAGTACTTC. As protein: CASGPGKSSETQYF. Complete variable domain (other parts from reference TRBV12-5 and TRBJ2-5): DARVTQTPRHKVTEMGQEVTMRCQPILGHNTVFWYRQTMMQGLELLAYFRNRAPLDDSGMPKDRFSAEMPDATLATLKIQPSEPRDSAVYFCASGPGKSSETQYFGPGTRLLVL.

The chain has TRBV7-9 and TRBJ2-5, with a possible D match to TRBD1 (6 bases). The ends were cut back, 3 bases at V and 4 bases at J, with 12 bases in the middle. This CDR3 region has 14 residues. Germline V gene data show CDR1 as SEHNR and CDR2 as FQNEAQ (reference sequence). CDR3 DNA: TGTGCCAGCAGCTTCAGGAGAGGGGGAGAGACCCAGTACTTC. It encodes CASSFRRGGETQYF. Looking up the rest from reference TRBV7-9 and TRBJ2-5 gives the full variable domain: DTGVSQNPRHKITKRGQNVTFRCDPISEHNRLYWYRQTLGQGPEFLTYFQNEAQLEKSRLLSDRFSAERPKGSFSTLEIQRTEQGDSAMYLCASSFRRGGETQYFGPGTRLLVL.

The V gene is TRBV7-6, the J gene TRBJ1-3; D call uncertain. CDR1 and CDR2 (germline): SGHVS, FNYEAQ. V was cut by 3 bases and J by 2 bases, with 5 bases left in between. The CDR3 is 13 amino acids. This CDR3 is CASSLYTGNTIYF. In DNA form, the CDR3 reads TGTGCCAGCAGCTTGTACACTGGAAACACCATATATTTT.

The chain couples TRBV18 to TRBJ1-5; D is perhaps TRBD1 (5 bases). The CDR3 consists of 13 residues. Germline CDR1 reads KGHSH; CDR2 reads LQKENI. The V and J ends lost 4 bases and 2 bases respectively, with 6 bases between them. The CDR3: CASSQGRNQPQHF. In DNA, the CDR3 is TGTGCCAGCTCACAGGGACGCAATCAGCCCCAGCATTTT.

The rearrangement joins TRBV5-1 to TRBJ2-7, with 9 bases matching TRBD1. Germline V lookup: CDR1 SGHRS, CDR2 YFSETQ. With V trimmed by 2 bases and J by 7 bases, 10 bases remained unmatched. The CDR3 covers 15 residues. CDR3 bases: TGCGCCAGCAGCTTTCCGGGACAGGGTAGCGATGAGCAGTACTTC. Its translation is CASSFPGQGSDEQYF.

The rearrangement uses TRBV4-1 and TRBJ1-3; D remains unclear. V was clipped by 3 bases and J by 1 base, with 7 bases between them. The germline gives CDR1 MGHRA, CDR2 YSYEKL. The CDR3 runs 14 residues. CDR3 nucleotides: TGCGCCAGCAGCCAGTACTTATCTGGAAACACCATATATTTT. It translates to CASSQYLSGNTIYF.